The T cell receptor (beta chain) described here comes from a study of response to subunit inactivated influenza vaccine (dated by TCRdb to the late 2010s). A note on the overall study: To follow how T cells responded to a trivalent subunit inactivated influenza vaccine, the researchers relied on deep quantitative profiling of the T cell receptor repertoire. Paper-wide results and their limitations: The authors proposed that each seasonal influenza vaccination may bring in only a limited number of new T cells.

This clonotype was recorded many times. The clone's antigen remains unknown. Per-base quality was not reported, and no clone a single base away is much larger than it. Spanning cysteine to phenylalanine, the CDR3 consists of 12 amino acids. Only the CDR3 part of the read is kept: 36 bases, read in frame from the first base. V loses 6 bases, J loses 3 bases, and the germline ends lie 9 bases apart. The library was made by RT-PCR. Instrument used: Illumina HiSeq 2500. TCRdb ran its own pipeline on the public reads, namely fastp trimming at Q25 and MiXCR clone calling, and kept in-frame beta chains. Duplicate CDR3 protein sequences are folded into a single record with the most common DNA and genes. A total of around 540,000 distinct CDR3 sequences appear in this sample, 12% of them only once. Roughly 10% of the sample belongs to the ten largest clones.

The chain couples TRBV12-3 or TRBV12-4 to TRBJ2-7; a confident D gene designation cannot be given. Sequenced material: PBMCs from blood, taken on the day of vaccination. This clonotype was sampled from a man in his fifties or sixties who received an inactivated influenza vaccine. Donor details come from another sample of the same person, matched by shared clones. The encoded CDR3 is CASSADIYEQYF. The nucleotides are TGTGCCAGCAGCGCTGACATCTACGAGCAGTACTTC.